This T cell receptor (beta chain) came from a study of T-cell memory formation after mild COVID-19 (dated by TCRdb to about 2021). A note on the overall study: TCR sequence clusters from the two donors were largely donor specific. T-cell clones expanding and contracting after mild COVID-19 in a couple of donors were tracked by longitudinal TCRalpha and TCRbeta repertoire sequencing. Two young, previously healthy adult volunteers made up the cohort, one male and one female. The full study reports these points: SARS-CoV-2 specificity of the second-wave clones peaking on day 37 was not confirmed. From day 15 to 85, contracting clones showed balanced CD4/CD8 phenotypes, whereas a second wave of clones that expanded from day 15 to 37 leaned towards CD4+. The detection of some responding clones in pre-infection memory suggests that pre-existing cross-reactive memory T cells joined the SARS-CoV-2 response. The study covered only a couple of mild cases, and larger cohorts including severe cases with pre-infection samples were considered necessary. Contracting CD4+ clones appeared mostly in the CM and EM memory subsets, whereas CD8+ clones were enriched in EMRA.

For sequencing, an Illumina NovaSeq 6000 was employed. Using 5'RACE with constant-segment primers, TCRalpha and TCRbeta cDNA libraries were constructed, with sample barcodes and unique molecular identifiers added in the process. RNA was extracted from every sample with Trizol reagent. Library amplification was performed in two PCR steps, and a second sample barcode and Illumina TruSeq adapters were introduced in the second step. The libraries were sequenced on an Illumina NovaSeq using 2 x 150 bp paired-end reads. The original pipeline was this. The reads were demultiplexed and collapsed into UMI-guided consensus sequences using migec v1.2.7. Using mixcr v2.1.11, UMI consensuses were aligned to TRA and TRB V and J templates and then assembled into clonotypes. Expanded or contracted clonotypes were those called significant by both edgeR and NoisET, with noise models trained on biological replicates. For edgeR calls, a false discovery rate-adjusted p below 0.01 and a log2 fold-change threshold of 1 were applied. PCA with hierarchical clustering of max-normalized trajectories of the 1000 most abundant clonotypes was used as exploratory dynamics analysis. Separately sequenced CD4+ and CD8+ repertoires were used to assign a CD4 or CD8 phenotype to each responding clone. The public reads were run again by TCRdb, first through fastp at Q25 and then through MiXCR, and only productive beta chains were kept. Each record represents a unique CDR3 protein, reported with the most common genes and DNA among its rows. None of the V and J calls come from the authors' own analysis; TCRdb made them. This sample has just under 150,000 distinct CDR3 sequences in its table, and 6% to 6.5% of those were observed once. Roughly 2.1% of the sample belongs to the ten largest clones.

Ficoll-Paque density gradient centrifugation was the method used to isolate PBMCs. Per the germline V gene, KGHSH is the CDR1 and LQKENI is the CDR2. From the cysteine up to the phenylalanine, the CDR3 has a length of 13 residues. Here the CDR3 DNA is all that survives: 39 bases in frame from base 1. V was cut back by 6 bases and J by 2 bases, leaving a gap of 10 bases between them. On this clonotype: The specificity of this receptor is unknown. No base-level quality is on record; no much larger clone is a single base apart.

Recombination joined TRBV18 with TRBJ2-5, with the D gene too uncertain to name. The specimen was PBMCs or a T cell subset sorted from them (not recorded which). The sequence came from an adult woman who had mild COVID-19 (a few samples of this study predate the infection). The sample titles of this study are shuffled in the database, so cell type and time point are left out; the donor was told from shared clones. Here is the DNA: TGTGCCAGCTCCCAACAGAATCAAGAGACCCAGTACTTC. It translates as CASSQQNQETQYF.